This T cell receptor beta chain is from a study of OX40 agonist ivuxolimab in advanced cancers. The wider study: Prior checkpoint blockade (anti-PD-1, anti-PD-L1 or anti-CTLA-4) was permitted; around 40% had it.

Clones were sequenced by immunoSEQ multiplex PCR, and TCRdb holds only the in-frame ones, with some missing. This sample has 25,000 or so clones, with around 82% found just once. J was trimmed by 3 bases and V by 3 bases; bases with no gene match: 9. The CDR3 is 15 residues long. CDR1 SGHDT and CDR2 YYEEEE come from the germline V gene. This receptor was identified in an adult with an advanced solid tumor such as melanoma, head and neck, liver or kidney cancer. The chain uses TRBV5-6 and TRBJ2-7; 7 positions agree with TRBD1. Sequences were derived from CD4+ or CD8+ T cells sorted from blood, sampled in a trial of the OX40 agonist ivuxolimab. The CDR3 reads CASSSRGKGLYEQYF. CDR3 nucleotide sequence: TGTGCCAGCAGCTCCAGGGGGAAAGGGCTCTACGAGCAGTACTTC. Together with reference TRBV5-6 and TRBJ2-7, the CDR3 gives the full variable domain: DAGVTQSPTHLIKTRGQQVTLRCSPKSGHDTVSWYQQALGQGPQFIFQYYEEEERQRGNFPDRFSGHQFPNYSSELNVNALLLGDSALYLCASSSRGKGLYEQYFGPGTRLTVT.